This T cell receptor (beta chain) was identified in a study of CD8 T cells in Susac syndrome. A quantity of roughly 0.5 to 1 ug RNA underwent reverse transcription using random hexamers. Multiplex immunoSEQ PCR targeted 54 Vbeta and 13 Jbeta TCR beta segments. Each CDR3 protein is one row after TCRdb ran MiXCR on the immunoSEQ multiplex PCR reads. This sample has 160,000 or so distinct CDR3 sequences, with approximately 96% found just once. The V gene lost 0 bases and the J gene lost 6 bases, with 10 bases spanning the gap. This CDR3 is 14 amino acids long. Germline V CDR1 and CDR2: SGHRS, YFSETQ. TCR beta sequencing covered blood CD8+ and CD4+ T cells.

The sequencing input was CD8+ T cells from PBMCs. The receptor comes from a human donor with multiple sclerosis. The rearrangement joins TRBV5-1 to TRBJ2-1; D is possibly TRBD2 (6 bases). The CDR3: CASSLALGGNEQFF. The CDR3 DNA reads as TGCGCCAGCAGCTTGGCGTTGGGGGGCAATGAGCAGTTCTTC.